The 26 T cell receptor beta chains given below trace back to one sample, sequenced in a study of beta chain features in type 1 diabetes. Every bit of the isolated RNA underwent reverse transcription, so sequencing read expressed TCRB transcripts. Some clones are missing from TCRdb's copy, which holds only in-frame ones; the method was immunoSEQ multiplex PCR. The sample has some 200,000 clones; approximately 11% are singletons. Sequences were obtained from central memory CD4+ T cells from blood. These receptors were obtained from a man between 18 and 35 years old in good health.

Details on this clone: Relative to the germline gene, one junction end is altered; a read error may explain this. V gene TRBV6-1 combines with J gene TRBJ2-7; D is ambiguous. CDR1 and CDR2 (germline): MNHNS, SASEGT. This CDR3 region has 12 residues. CDR3 DNA sequence: TGTGCCAGCAGAGAAGACCTCTACGAGCAGTACTTC. Translated, it gives CASREDLYEQYF.

CDR3 sequence: CASTLAGNTEAFF. The CDR3 DNA reads as TGTGCCAGCACCCTTGCAGGGAACACTGAAGCTTTCTTT. V and J are TRBV11-2 and TRBJ1-1; D is ambiguous. The CDR3 runs to 13 residues. The V and J ends lost 7 bases and 1 base respectively, with 10 bases between them. Germline CDR1 SGHAT, CDR2 FQNNGV.

This clone was seen only a few times. The rearrangement links TRBV30 to TRBJ1-1, with unresolved D. Germline values: CDR1 GTSNPN, CDR2 SVGIG (reference sequence). V gave up 8 bases and J gave up 5 bases, with 12 bases separating them. This CDR3 region has 11 residues. The CDR3 coding sequence is TGTGCCAGGGAGGCACGGACTGAAGCTTTCTTT. Protein product: CAREARTEAFF.

V and J are TRBV7-7 and TRBJ2-1; 12 nucleotides line up with TRBD2. The V gene's germline CDR1 is SSHAT and CDR2 FNYEAQ (reference sequence). J lost 7 bases, V lost 1 base, and 2 bases had no gene match. This CDR3 has 15 amino acids. The CDR3 spells CASSLGTSGINEQFF. CDR3 in DNA: TGTGCCAGCAGCTTAGGGACTAGCGGGATAAATGAGCAGTTCTTC.

This clone was observed a handful of times. This chain joins TRBV20-1 and TRBJ1-2, with D uncertain. The CDR3 is 11 amino acids. Germline assignment: CDR1 DFQATT and CDR2 SNEGSKA (reference sequence). V lost 6 bases and J lost 8, with 13 bases in between. The CDR3 nucleotides are TGCAGTGCAGGCCGGAGAGAGGGCTACACCTTC. Its protein product is CSAGRREGYTF.

The V and J genes are TRBV6-5 and TRBJ2-7, with unresolved D. Germline CDR1 reads MNHEY; CDR2 reads SVGAGI. The CDR3 consists of 15 residues. V was pared by 2 bases and J by 3 bases, with 14 bases between. In DNA form, the CDR3 reads TGTGCCAGCAGTTACGGGTCACAAGTTGGCTACGAGCAGTACTTC. Translating gives CASSYGSQVGYEQYF.

This rearrangement joins TRBV30 to TRBJ1-3; no definite D call. Between the trimmed V and J ends, which lost 2 bases and 0 bases, there was a span of 8 bases. Germline V gene sequence: CDR1 GTSNPN, CDR2 SVGIG (reference sequence). This CDR3 spans 14 amino acids. The CDR3 DNA follows: TGTGCCTGGAGTAGAAGGAGCTCTGGAAACACCATATATTTT. Translating gives CAWSRRSSGNTIYF.

The table lists this clone with a few counts. The CDR3 nucleotides are TGTGCCAGCTGTCAAGCCCCCGGGACAGGGATTTGCGAGCAGTACTTC. Translating it yields CASCQAPGTGICEQYF. The chain uses TRBV2 and TRBJ2-7; 9 nucleotides align to TRBD1. There are 16 residues in the CDR3. Germline CDR1 reads SNHLY; CDR2 reads FYNNEI. Germline trimming cut 8 bases from V and 6 bases from J; bases unmatched to any gene: 17.

The table lists this clone with many counts. V usage is TRBV7-9 and J usage is TRBJ1-2, with 12 bases identical to TRBD1. CDR1 is SEHNR and CDR2 is FQNEAQ in the germline V gene (reference sequence). V shed 3 bases, J shed 0 bases, and the junction held 8 bases outside the gene matches. The CDR3 totals 18 residues. The CDR3 coding sequence is TGTGCCAGCAGCTTTCTGCGGGGACAGGGGGCGACTAACTATGGCTACACCTTC. This translates into CASSFLRGQGATNYGYTF.

Many counts were recorded for this clone. The genes are TRBV7-7 and TRBJ2-2; perhaps TRBD1 as D (6 bases). V was shortened by 5 bases and J by 1 base, with 11 bases between the two germline ends. The CDR3 runs 15 residues. In germline, CDR1 is SSHAT, CDR2 FNYEAQ (reference sequence). CDR3 coding DNA: TGTGCCAGCAGCCCGACGACAGGGAACACCGGGGAGCTGTTTTTT. It specifies CASSPTTGNTGELFF.

The genes are TRBV9 and TRBJ2-1; TRBD2 aligns across 10 bases. Germline loops: CDR1 SGDLS, CDR2 YYNGEE. The CDR3 length is 16 residues. V was clipped by 1 base and J by 5 bases; unmatched bases: 6. This chain's CDR3 is CASSVMASGSNNEQFF. The CDR3, as DNA: TGTGCCAGCAGCGTAATGGCTAGCGGGAGTAACAATGAGCAGTTCTTC.

This clone was observed a handful of times. The CDR3 nucleotides are TGTGCCAGCAGTGAACACCGGGAGTATGGATCCCGGTACTTC. The encoded protein is CASSEHREYGSRYF. This chain links TRBV25-1 with TRBJ2-7; possibly TRBD2 for D (6 bases). The CDR3 extends over 14 amino acids. Germline loops: CDR1 MGHDK, CDR2 SYGVNS. Trimming stripped 2 bases from V and 12 bases from J, with 20 bases between.

The chain employs TRBV6-1 and TRBJ2-7, with 7 bases aligning to TRBD2. Germline values: CDR1 MNHNS, CDR2 SASEGT. CDR3 length equals 13 residues. The junction had 2 bases not matched to a gene; V was cut back by 6 bases and J by 0 bases. This CDR3 is CASRASGSYEQYF. CDR3 bases: TGTGCCAGCAGGGCTAGCGGCTCCTACGAGCAGTACTTC.

The sample holds many counts of this clone. The V gene is TRBV18, the J gene TRBJ2-7; 7 nucleotides line up with TRBD1. The CDR3 runs 15 residues. V lost 4 bases to trimming and J lost 6 bases; unmatched junction nucleotides: 12. Per the germline V gene, CDR1 is KGHSH and CDR2 is LQKENI. CDR3: CASSLGTAVRGEQYF. In nucleotides, the CDR3 is TGTGCCAGCTCACTGGGGACAGCCGTTCGAGGCGAGCAGTACTTC.

The chain has TRBV7-2 and TRBJ2-2; D is unclear. The CDR3 consists of 12 residues. Germline lookup yields CDR1 SGHTA and CDR2 FQGNSA. The ends were cut back, 5 bases at V and 6 bases at J, with 7 bases in the middle. CDR3 DNA sequence: TGTGCCAGCAGCCCCCCGGCCGGGGAGCTGTTTTTT. Its protein is CASSPPAGELFF.

This clone has at least ten counts. This chain joins TRBV5-6 and TRBJ1-2, with no clear D. The CDR3 has 15 residues. V lost 4 bases to trimming and J lost 7 bases, with 20 bases between them. Germline V gene sequence: CDR1 SGHDT, CDR2 YYEEEE. CDR3 in DNA: TGTGCCAGCAGCCCAGTCGGGCAGGAGGCTGGTGGCTACACCTTC. Translation gives CASSPVGQEAGGYTF. The complete variable domain, with remaining parts taken from reference TRBV5-6 and TRBJ1-2, reads DAGVTQSPTHLIKTRGQQVTLRCSPKSGHDTVSWYQQALGQGPQFIFQYYEEEERQRGNFPDRFSGHQFPNYSSELNVNALLLGDSALYLCASSPVGQEAGGYTFGSGTRLTVV.

This chain joins TRBV5-1 and TRBJ2-5; TRBD1 aligns across 9 bases. The germline V gene has CDR1 SGHRS and CDR2 YFSETQ. There are 15 residues in the CDR3. V lost 4 bases and J lost 4; bases outside the gene matches: 8. The CDR3 DNA sequence: TGCGCCAGCAGCCGACAGGGGGGACACACAGAGACCCAGTACTTC. Its translation is CASSRQGGHTETQYF.

There are many counts of this clone. The chain uses TRBV7-2 and TRBJ2-5, with TRBD1 matching over 7 bases. Germline-derived CDR1 and CDR2 are SGHTA and FQGNSA. The CDR3 has 11 amino acids. J gave up 12 bases and V 5 bases, and 6 bases lay outside the gene matches. For the CDR3, the DNA is TGTGCCAGCAGCCTAGGGGACAGAGAGTACTTC. Translation gives CASSLGDREYF.

This clone was seen a few times. The chain employs TRBV12-2 and TRBJ2-3; the DNA was not used to check the table's D call, TRBD1. TRBV12-2 is termed a pseudogene. The CDR3 contains 18 residues. The CDR3 loop is CASRLLPGRFPSTDTQYF. The CDR3 region has the DNA TGTGCAAGTCGCTTACTTCCAGGGCGGTTCCCTAGCACAGATACGCAGTATTTT.

The rearrangement joins TRBV30 to TRBJ2-5; D uncertain. V shed 0 bases and J shed 5 bases, with 19 bases lying between them. Germline loops: CDR1 GTSNPN, CDR2 SVGIG (reference sequence). The CDR3 extends over 16 amino acids. The CDR3 coding sequence is TGTGCCTGGAGTGTAGGTCCGAGACGGAAAGGGGAGACCCAGTACTTC. This codes for CAWSVGPRRKGETQYF.

J is TRBJ1-4 and V is TRBV7-2, with D perhaps TRBD1 (5 bases). Trimming removed 4 bases from V and 6 bases from J, with 12 bases in between. The CDR3 has 14 amino acids. The germline gives CDR1 SGHTA, CDR2 FQGNSA. The CDR3 sequence: CASSSQGRDEKLFF. The CDR3 DNA reads as TGTGCCAGCAGCTCCCAGGGAAGGGATGAAAAACTGTTTTTT.

This clone was recorded a few times. The chain combines TRBV27 with TRBJ2-5; a possible D gene is TRBD2 (6 bases). The CDR3 length is 14 residues. Looked up from germline, CDR1 is MNHEY and CDR2 is SMNVEV (reference sequence). V was cut by 3 bases and J by 5 bases, with 13 bases left in between. This CDR3 reads CASSFAGQRETQYF. The CDR3 DNA sequence: TGTGCCAGCAGTTTCGCGGGGCAACGGGAGACCCAGTACTTC.

The table lists this clone with many counts. The V and J genes are TRBV7-2 and TRBJ2-1; 7 bases map to TRBD1. V trimming: 5 bases; J trimming: 4 bases; junction bases outside the gene matches: 2. The CDR3 consists of 13 residues. The germline V gene encodes CDR1 SGHTA and CDR2 FQGNSA. Here the CDR3 DNA reads TGTGCCAGCAGCGGCAGGGGGTACAATGAGCAGTTCTTC. It yields the protein CASSGRGYNEQFF.

The chain carries TRBV30 and TRBJ1-5; maybe TRBD1 (5 bases). CDR3 length equals 14 residues. V gave up 0 bases and J gave up 7 bases, with 13 bases separating them. Germline V gene data show CDR1 as GTSNPN and CDR2 as SVGIG (reference sequence). CDR3 in DNA: TGTGCCTGGAGTGTAGGGGTGCGGGAACAGCCCCAGCATTTT. As protein: CAWSVGVREQPQHF.

The J gene is TRBJ2-7, the V gene TRBV5-1; TRBD1 aligns across 11 bases. The CDR3 contains 14 residues. The germline V gene encodes CDR1 SGHRS and CDR2 YFSETQ. V shed 4 bases, J shed 6 bases, and the junction held 6 bases outside the gene matches. CDR3 region: CASSERDRGAEQYF. The DNA for the CDR3 is TGCGCCAGCAGCGAGAGGGACAGGGGGGCCGAGCAGTACTTC.

This clone was found many times. CDR3 in amino acids: CASSGPRIGPTNEKLFF. In nucleotides, the CDR3 is TGTGCCAGTAGTGGCCCACGGATTGGACCAACTAATGAAAAACTGTTTTTT. This chain uses TRBV19 with TRBJ1-4; D gene uncertain. CDR3 size: 17 residues. V dropped 5 bases and J dropped 0 bases, with 16 bases sitting between them. Germline V gives CDR1 LNHDA, CDR2 SQIVND (reference sequence). The whole variable domain, remainder taken from reference TRBV19 and TRBJ1-4, is DGGITQSPKYLFRKEGQNVTLSCEQNLNHDAMYWYRQDPGQGLRLIYYSQIVNDFQKGDIAEGYSVSREKKESFPLTVTSAQKNPTAFYLCASSGPRIGPTNEKLFFGSGTQLSVL.